The source of this TCR beta chain is a study of T cells in Graves' hyperthyroidism and ophthalmopathy. About the study: Peripheral blood was taken when the disease was first diagnosed, before any treatment began.

From RNA transcripts, TCR beta CDR3 regions were amplified. The HTBI set primed first-round TCR CDR3 RT-PCR. Via MiXCR, TCRdb re-called the multiplex PCR reads, giving one row per CDR3 protein. The sample shows some 340,000 distinct CDR3 sequences, approximately 15% of them seen only once. The CDR3 totals 15 residues. CDR1 and CDR2 from the germline V gene are MNHEY and SMNVEV (reference sequence). The V and J ends lost 2 bases and 5 bases, in that order; junction bases with no gene match: 5. This clonotype was detected many times. No antigen is known for it. Study results and caveats: In the blood, most expanded thyroid clonotypes above 0.001 appeared as well. The model foresaw ophthalmopathy a median around 6.8 months prior to onset.

The sequencing input was blood. This sequence joins TRBV27 and TRBJ2-1, with TRBD2 identical over 8 bases. This sequence originates from a middle-aged woman with Graves' ophthalmopathy. CDR3 DNA: TGTGCCAGCAGTTTAACAGGGACTAGGGACAATGAGCAGTTCTTC. As protein: CASSLTGTRDNEQFF.